This T cell receptor beta chain was recorded in a study of vaccination and CD4 T cells after COVID-19. At the level of the study: A median of around 70 days (range 14 to 241) separated dose two from the taking of post-vaccine samples.

CDR3 length equals 15 residues. V was pared by 2 bases and J by 1 base, with 3 bases of the junction left unmatched. The V gene's germline CDR1 is SGHDN and CDR2 FVKESK. Sequenced with the Oncomine TCR Beta short-read assay was DNA taken from cultured CD4+ T cells. TCRdb reprocessed the PCR reads with MiXCR, giving one entry per CDR3 protein. This sample has about 11,000 distinct CDR3 sequences, with roughly 58% found just once. Sample treatment: roughly 10-day PBMC culture with coronavirus spike peptide pools or control peptides (ViraFEST assay). Worth noting for this clonotype: Its target is unknown.

The rearrangement joins TRBV14 to TRBJ2-5; 8 bases match TRBD1. The material sequenced was CD4+ T cells from blood, cultured in vitro. This clonotype originated in a human donor who had recovered from COVID-19. DNA for the CDR3: TGTGCCAGCAGCCAATACAGGGGGACCCAAGAGACCCAGTACTTC. Translating it yields CASSQYRGTQETQYF.